This entry is about one T cell receptor beta chain. Its specificity is not known. This record comes from a study of OX40 agonist ivuxolimab in advanced cancers. Trimming pared 6 bases from V and 0 bases from J, leaving 6 bases between. Germline V gives CDR1 MNHEY, CDR2 SVGAGI. CDR3 length equals 14 residues. Assay used: immunoSEQ multiplex PCR; TCRdb lists only in-frame clones, some missing. The data hold roughly 80,000 clones, with about 92% observed a single time. Anyone with autoimmune disease history or systemic immunosuppression was excluded. Findings and caveats of the study: Certain nonresponders likewise exhibited a low normalized T-cell clonal expansion. Among expanded peripheral T cells, antigen specificity went undetermined. In the 0.1 to 3.0 mg/kg range, CD4+ and CD8+ blood T cells had expanded clonally by week 6.

The material sequenced was CD4+ or CD8+ T cells sorted from blood, taken in a trial of the OX40 agonist ivuxolimab. This sequence joins TRBV6-5 and TRBJ2-6; D gene uncertain. The clonotype originates from an adult with an advanced solid tumor such as melanoma, head and neck, liver or kidney cancer. The CDR3 bases are TGTGCCAGCAGACTATTCTCTGGGGCCAACGTCCTGACTTTC. It yields the protein CASRLFSGANVLTF.